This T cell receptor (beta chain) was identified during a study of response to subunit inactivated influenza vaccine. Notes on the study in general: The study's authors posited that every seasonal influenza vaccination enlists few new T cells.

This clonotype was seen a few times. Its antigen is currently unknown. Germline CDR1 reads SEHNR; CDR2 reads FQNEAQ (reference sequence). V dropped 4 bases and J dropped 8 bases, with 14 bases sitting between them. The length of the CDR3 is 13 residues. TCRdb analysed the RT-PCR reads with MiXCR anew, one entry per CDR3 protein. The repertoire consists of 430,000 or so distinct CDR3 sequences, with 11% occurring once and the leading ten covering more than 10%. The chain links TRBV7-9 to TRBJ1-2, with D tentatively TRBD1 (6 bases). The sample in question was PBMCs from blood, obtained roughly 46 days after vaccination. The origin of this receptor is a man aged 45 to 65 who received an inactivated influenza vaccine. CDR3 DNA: TGTGCCAGCAGCTGGGACACTGGCGTCGGCTACACCTTC. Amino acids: CASSWDTGVGYTF. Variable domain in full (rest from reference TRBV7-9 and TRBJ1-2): DTGVSQNPRHKITKRGQNVTFRCDPISEHNRLYWYRQTLGQGPEFLTYFQNEAQLEKSRLLSDRFSAERPKGSFSTLEIQRTEQGDSAMYLCASSWDTGVGYTFGSGTRLTVV.